This TCR beta chain was sequenced in a study of lymphopenia after photon versus proton radiotherapy. A note on this clone: The antigen is undetermined.

The CDR3 sequence is 15 residues long. Germline loops: CDR1 MNHEY, CDR2 SMNVEV (reference sequence). Between the trimmed V and J ends, which lost 4 bases and 1 base, there was a span of 13 bases. The method was immunoSEQ multiplex PCR; TCRdb's version includes in-frame clones alone and lacks a portion of them. The sample includes approximately 6,300 clones, approximately 91% of them seen just once. Overall study findings and caveats: A bigger post-nadir fall in TCR diversity correlated inversely with survival time in deceased patients. Photon-treated patients lost naive T cells and TCR diversity; proton-treated stayed stable. Post-nadir diversity loss with photons came from oligoclonal expansion, particularly CD8+ Temra cells. Survival link was tested only in deceased patients; proton benefit remains a possibility.

The sample was peripheral blood, taken from a patient treated with photon-based radiotherapy. The rearrangement links TRBV27 to TRBJ1-1, with D hard to call. The TCR sequence derives from a man in his 60s with cholangiocarcinoma. The CDR3 sequence: CASSSFLGKNTEAFF. As DNA, the CDR3 is TGTGCCAGCAGTTCGTTTTTGGGAAAGAACACTGAAGCTTTCTTT.